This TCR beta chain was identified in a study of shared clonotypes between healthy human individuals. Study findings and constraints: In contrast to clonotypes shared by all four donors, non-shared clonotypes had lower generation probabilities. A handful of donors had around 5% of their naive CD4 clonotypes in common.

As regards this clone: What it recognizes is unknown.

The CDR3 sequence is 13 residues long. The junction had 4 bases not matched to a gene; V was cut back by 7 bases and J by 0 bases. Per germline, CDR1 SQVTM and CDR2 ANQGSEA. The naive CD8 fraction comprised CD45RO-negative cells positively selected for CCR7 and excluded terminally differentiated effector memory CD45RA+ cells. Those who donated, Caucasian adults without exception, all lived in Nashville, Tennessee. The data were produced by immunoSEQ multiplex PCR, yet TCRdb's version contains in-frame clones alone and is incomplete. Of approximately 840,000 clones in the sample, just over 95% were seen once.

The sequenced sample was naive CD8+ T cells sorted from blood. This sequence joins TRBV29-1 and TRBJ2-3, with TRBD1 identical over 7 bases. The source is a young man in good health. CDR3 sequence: CSATGSSTDTQYF. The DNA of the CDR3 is TGCAGCGCGACAGGGTCTAGCACAGATACGCAGTATTTT.